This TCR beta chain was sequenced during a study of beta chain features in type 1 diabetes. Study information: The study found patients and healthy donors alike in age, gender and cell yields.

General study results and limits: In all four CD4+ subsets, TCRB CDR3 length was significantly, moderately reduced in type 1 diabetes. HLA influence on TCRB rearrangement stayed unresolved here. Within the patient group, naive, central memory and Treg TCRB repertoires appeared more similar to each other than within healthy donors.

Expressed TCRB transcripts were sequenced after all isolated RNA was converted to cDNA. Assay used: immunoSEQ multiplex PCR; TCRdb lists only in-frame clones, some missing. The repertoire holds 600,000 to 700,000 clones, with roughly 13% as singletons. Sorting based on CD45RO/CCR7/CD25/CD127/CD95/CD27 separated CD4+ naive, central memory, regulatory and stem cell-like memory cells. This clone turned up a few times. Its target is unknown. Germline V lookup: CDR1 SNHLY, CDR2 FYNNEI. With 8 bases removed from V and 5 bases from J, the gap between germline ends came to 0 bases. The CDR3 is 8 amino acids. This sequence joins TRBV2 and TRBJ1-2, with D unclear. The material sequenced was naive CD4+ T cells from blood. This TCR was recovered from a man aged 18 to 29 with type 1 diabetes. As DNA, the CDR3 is TGTGCCAGCTATGGCTACACCTTC. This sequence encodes CASYGYTF.